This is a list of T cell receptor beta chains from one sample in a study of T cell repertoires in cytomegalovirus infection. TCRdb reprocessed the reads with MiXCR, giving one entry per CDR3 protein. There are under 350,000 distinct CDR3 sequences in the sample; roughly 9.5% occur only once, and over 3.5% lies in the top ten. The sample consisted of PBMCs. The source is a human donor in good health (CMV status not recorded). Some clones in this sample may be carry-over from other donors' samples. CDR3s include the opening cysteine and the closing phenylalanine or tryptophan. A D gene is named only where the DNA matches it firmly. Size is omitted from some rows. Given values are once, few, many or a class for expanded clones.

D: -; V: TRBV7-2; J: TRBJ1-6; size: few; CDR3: CASSLVGFPFSYNSPLHF; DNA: TGTGCCAGCAGCCTGGTTGGCTTCCCCTTCTCCTATAATTCACCCCTCCACTTT
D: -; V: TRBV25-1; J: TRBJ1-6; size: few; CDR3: CASSKQGSSPLHF; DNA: TGTGCCAGCTCTAAACAGGGATCGTCACCCCTCCACTTT
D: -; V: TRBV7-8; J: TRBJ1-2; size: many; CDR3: CASSLTTYQNYGYTF; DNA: TGTGCCAGCAGCTTAACCACATACCAAAACTATGGCTACACCTTC
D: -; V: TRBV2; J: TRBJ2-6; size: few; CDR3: CASSPGQGFGANVLTF; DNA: TGTGCCAGCAGTCCAGGTCAGGGCTTCGGGGCCAACGTCCTGACTTTC
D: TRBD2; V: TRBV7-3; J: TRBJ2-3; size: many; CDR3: CASSDLAGGGGDTQYF; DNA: TGTGCCAGCAGCGATTTAGCGGGGGGCGGGGGAGATACGCAGTATTTT
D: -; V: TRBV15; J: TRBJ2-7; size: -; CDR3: CATSSEESYEQYF; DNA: TGTGCCACCAGCAGTGAAGAATCCTACGAGCAGTACTTC
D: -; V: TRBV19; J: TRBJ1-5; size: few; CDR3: CASSRGGRTNQPQHF; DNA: TGTGCCAGTAGTAGGGGGGGACGGACAAATCAGCCCCAGCATTTT
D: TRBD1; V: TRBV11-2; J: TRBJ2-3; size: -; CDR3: CASSLVAGGAHYTDTQYF; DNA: TGTGCCAGCAGCTTAGTAGCAGGGGGCGCCCACTACACAGATACGCAGTATTTT
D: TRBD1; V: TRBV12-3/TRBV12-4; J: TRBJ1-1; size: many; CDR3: CASSLAGRGLTEAFF; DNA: TGTGCCAGCAGTTTAGCGGGCAGGGGGCTTACTGAAGCTTTCTTT
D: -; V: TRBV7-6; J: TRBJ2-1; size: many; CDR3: CASSLTGGSSYNEQFF; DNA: TGTGCCAGCAGCTTAACGGGGGGCAGCTCCTACAATGAGCAGTTCTTC
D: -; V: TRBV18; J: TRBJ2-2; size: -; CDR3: CASSRLSGGPGTGELFF; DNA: TGTGCCAGCTCACGGCTGAGCGGAGGGCCGGGCACCGGGGAGCTGTTTTTT
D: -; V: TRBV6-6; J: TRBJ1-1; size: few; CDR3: CASSYSDNTEAFF; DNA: TGTGCCAGCAGTTACTCGGATAACACTGAAGCTTTCTTT
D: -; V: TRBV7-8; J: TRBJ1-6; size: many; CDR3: CASSLRVGATADSPLHF; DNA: TGTGCCAGCAGCTTGCGGGTAGGAGCAACGGCGGATTCACCCCTCCACTTT
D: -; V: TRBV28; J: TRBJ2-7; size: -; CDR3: CASSSGTGDYEQYF; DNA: TGTGCCAGCAGTTCCGGGACGGGCGACTACGAGCAGTACTTC
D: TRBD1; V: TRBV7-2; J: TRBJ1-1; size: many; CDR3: CASSLRTGWGTEAFF; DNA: TGTGCCAGCAGCTTACGGACAGGGTGGGGAACTGAAGCTTTCTTT
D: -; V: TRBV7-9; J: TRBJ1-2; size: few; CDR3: CASSPAPTRNYGYTF; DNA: TGTGCCAGCAGCCCCGCACCCACACGAAACTATGGCTACACCTTC
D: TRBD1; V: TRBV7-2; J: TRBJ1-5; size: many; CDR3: CASSLGGGTGGVEAQHF; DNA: TGTGCCAGCAGCTTAGGGGGGGGGACAGGGGGCGTTGAAGCCCAGCATTTT
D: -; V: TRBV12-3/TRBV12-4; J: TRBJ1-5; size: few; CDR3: CASSLTLGVPEKPQHF; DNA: TGTGCCAGCAGCTTAACTTTAGGGGTCCCAGAGAAGCCCCAGCATTTT
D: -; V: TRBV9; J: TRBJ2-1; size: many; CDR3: CASSPSSYNEQFF; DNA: TGTGCCAGCAGTCCGAGCTCCTACAATGAGCAGTTCTTC
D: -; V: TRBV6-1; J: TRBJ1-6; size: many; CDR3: CASSSGWGALHF; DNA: TGTGCCAGCAGTTCAGGGTGGGGGGCCCTCCACTTT